This T cell receptor beta chain is drawn from a study of blood T cell repertoires in COVID-19. TCRdb keeps only in-frame clones here, not all; method: immunoSEQ multiplex PCR. The table lists approximately 170,000 clones, 84% of them singletons, with nearly 8% in the top ten. Symptom resolution, clearance, or two negative PCRs marked the recovered donors of Cohort 3. V lost 6 bases, J lost 5 bases, and 17 bases lay in between. Germline-derived CDR1 and CDR2 are MGHRA and YSYEKL. CDR3 length: 14 amino acids. The chain couples TRBV4-1 to TRBJ2-7; no clear D gene. Sequenced sample: PBMCs or T cells enriched from blood (not recorded which). This TCR came from a woman in her forties or fifties who had recovered from COVID-19. This chain's CDR3 is CASRPRPLANEQYF. In DNA, the CDR3 is TGCGCCAGCAGACCACGTCCCCTGGCCAACGAGCAGTACTTC.